The clone carrying this T cell receptor beta chain was detected only once. Trimming pared 4 bases from V and 5 bases from J, leaving 15 bases between. Germline V gene lookup returns CDR1 SGHRS and CDR2 YFSETQ. This CDR3 is 14 amino acids long. In the original processing: Amplification of reference gene primers provided the estimated nucleated cell counts. Assay: immunoSEQ multiplex PCR; the TCRdb copy retains only in-frame clones and omits some. V and J calls and clone size are given by that table; D and trimming were obtained from the DNA. This sample carries more than 80,000 clones, 84% of them seen once, and the ten largest clones take 11% to 15%. These data are taken from a study of blood T cell repertoires in COVID-19. Whole-study context: The United States, Italy and Spain were the sources of the acute and convalescent COVID-19 samples. From T cells, B-cell-depleted T cells, or PBMCs came the material, which was cDNA or gDNA.

This receptor was taken from a woman aged 60-75 years with acute or convalescent COVID-19. The rearrangement links TRBV5-1 to TRBJ2-5, with D tentatively TRBD2 (6 bases). The sequenced sample consisted of peripheral blood. CDR3 in amino acids: CASSAGAEGETQYF. CDR3 bases: TGCGCCAGCAGCGCTGGAGCGGAGGGGGAGACCCAGTACTTC.